This T cell receptor (beta chain) was obtained from a study of CD8 T cells in ankylosing spondylitis. Study findings and constraints: Several of the motif variants were reported before in synovial fluid and blood from reactive arthritis. In ankylosing spondylitis patients, matched synovial fluid reportedly showed significant enrichment of disease-linked clones. Seemingly characteristic of ankylosing spondylitis blood was a TCR beta motif consisting of several highly homologous variants. The authors found the disease-linked clones to be CD8+ and relatively rare in peripheral blood.

This clonotype was seen more than once but under ten times. Its antigen is as yet unknown. TCRdb re-called the 5' RACE reads with MiXCR, one entry per CDR3 protein. The sample holds about 700,000 distinct CDR3 sequences, around a fifth seen once. Trimming at V came to 5 bases and at J to 8 bases, leaving 3 bases not matched to a gene. This CDR3 comprises 14 residues. Germline-derived CDR1 and CDR2 are SGHTA and FQGNSA. This TCR was recovered from a male donor with ankylosing spondylitis. The sequencing input was blood, either unsorted or a sorted T cell fraction (not recorded which). The chain joins TRBV7-2 to TRBJ2-3, with 14 positions matching TRBD2. CDR3 region: CASSLGLAGGTQYF. The CDR3 DNA is TGTGCCAGCAGCCTAGGACTAGCGGGAGGTACGCAGTATTTT.